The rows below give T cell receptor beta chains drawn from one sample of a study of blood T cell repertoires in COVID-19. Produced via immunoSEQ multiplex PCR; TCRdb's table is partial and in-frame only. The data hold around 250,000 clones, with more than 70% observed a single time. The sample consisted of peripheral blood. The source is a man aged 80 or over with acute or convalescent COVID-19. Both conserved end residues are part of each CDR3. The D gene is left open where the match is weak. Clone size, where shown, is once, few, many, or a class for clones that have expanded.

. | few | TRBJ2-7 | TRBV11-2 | CASSLFLETAVEQYF | TGTGCCAGCAGCCTTTTTCTAGAGACGGCGGTAGAGCAGTACTTC
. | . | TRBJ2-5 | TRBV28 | CASSLPPGTQYF | TGTGCCAGCAGTCTACCCCCGGGGACCCAGTACTTC
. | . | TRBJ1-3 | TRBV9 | CASSGGVPSGNTIYF | TGTGCCAGCAGCGGAGGCGTGCCCTCTGGAAACACCATATATTTT
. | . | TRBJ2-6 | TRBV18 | CASSPYRAGANVLTF | TGTGCCAGCTCACCATACAGGGCTGGGGCCAACGTCCTGACTTTC
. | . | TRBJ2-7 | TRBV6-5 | CASSEVPYEQYF | TGTGCCAGCTCGGAGGTTCCTTACGAGCAGTACTTC
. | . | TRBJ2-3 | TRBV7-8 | CASSIRRGQHTQYF | TGTGCCAGCAGCATCCGGCGGGGGCAACATACGCAGTATTTT
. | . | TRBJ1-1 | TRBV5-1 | CASSADSVGEAFF | TGCGCCAGCAGCGCGGACTCGGTGGGTGAAGCTTTCTTT
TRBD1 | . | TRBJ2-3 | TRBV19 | CASSIVGGADTQYF | TGTGCCAGTAGTATAGTAGGGGGCGCAGATACGCAGTATTTT
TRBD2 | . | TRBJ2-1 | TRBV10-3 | CAIKSGTSSNEQFF | TGTGCCATCAAAAGCGGGACTAGTAGCAATGAGCAGTTCTTC
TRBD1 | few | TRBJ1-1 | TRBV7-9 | CASQGETEAFF | TGTGCCAGCCAGGGGGAGACTGAAGCTTTCTTT
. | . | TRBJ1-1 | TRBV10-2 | CASSQIQGEAFF | TGCGCCAGCAGTCAAATTCAGGGTGAAGCTTTCTTT
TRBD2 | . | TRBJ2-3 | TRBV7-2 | CASSRRAGGGKDTQYF | TGTGCCAGCAGCCGGAGAGCGGGGGGCGGGAAAGATACGCAGTATTTT
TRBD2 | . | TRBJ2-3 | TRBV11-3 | CASSSRQSGGGTDTQYF | TGTGCCAGCAGCTCAAGACAAAGCGGGGGAGGCACAGATACGCAGTATTTT
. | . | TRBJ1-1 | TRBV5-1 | CASSLEGVSGTEAFF | TGCGCCAGCAGCTTGGAAGGGGTATCCGGCACTGAAGCTTTCTTT
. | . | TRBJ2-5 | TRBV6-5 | CASSYQAVQETQYF | TGTGCCAGCAGTTACCAGGCTGTCCAAGAGACCCAGTACTTC
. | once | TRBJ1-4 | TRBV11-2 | CASSFRTGGEKLFF | TGTGCCAGCAGCTTTCGGACGGGGGGAGAAAAACTGTTTTTT
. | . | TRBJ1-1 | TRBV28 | CATTPYMNTEAFF | TGTGCCACCACACCTTACATGAACACTGAAGCTTTCTTT
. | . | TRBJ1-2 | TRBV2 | CASSDSGIYGYTF | TGTGCCAGCAGTGATTCGGGAATCTATGGCTACACCTTC
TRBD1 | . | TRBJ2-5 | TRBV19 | CASSFKGTGGRETQYF | TGTGCCAGTAGTTTCAAGGGGACAGGGGGTCGGGAGACCCAGTACTTC
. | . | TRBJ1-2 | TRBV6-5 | CASSGGWVYGYTF | TGTGCCAGCAGCGGGGGGTGGGTCTATGGCTACACCTTC
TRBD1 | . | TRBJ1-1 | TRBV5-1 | CASSLEGGKGVTEAFF | TGCGCCAGCAGCTTGGAAGGGGGCAAAGGAGTCACTGAAGCTTTCTTT
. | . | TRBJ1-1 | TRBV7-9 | CASSLAQWTEAFF | TGTGCCAGCAGCTTAGCGCAGTGGACTGAAGCTTTCTTT
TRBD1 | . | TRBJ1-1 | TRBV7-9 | CASSSRQGGSGMNTEAFF | TGTGCCAGCAGCTCCCGACAGGGCGGTAGTGGAATGAACACTGAGGCTTTCTTT
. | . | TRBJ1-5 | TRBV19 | CASRSGGSGQPQHF | TGTGCCAGTAGGTCCGGTGGTTCGGGGCAGCCCCAGCATTTT
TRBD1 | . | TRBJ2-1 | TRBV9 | CASSARGRDEQFF | TGTGCCAGCAGCGCCAGGGGGCGCGATGAGCAGTTCTTC
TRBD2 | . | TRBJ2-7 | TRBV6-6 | CAALGGSYGEQYF | TGTGCCGCCTTGGGGGGGAGTTACGGCGAGCAGTACTTC
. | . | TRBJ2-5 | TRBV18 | CASSPLLERTPRQETQYF | TGTGCCAGCTCACCACTCCTTGAAAGGACACCACGGCAGGAGACCCAGTACTTC
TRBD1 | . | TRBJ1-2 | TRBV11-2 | CASNPQGGVNYGYTF | TGTGCCAGCAATCCCCAGGGGGGCGTTAACTATGGCTACACCTTC
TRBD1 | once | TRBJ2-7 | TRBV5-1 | CASSFRGRDEQYF | TGCGCCAGCAGCTTTAGGGGGCGGGACGAGCAGTACTTC
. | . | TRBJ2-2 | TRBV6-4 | CASSESGANTGELFF | TGTGCCAGCAGTGAATCAGGGGCGAACACCGGGGAGCTGTTTTTT
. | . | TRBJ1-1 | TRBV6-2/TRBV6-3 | CASSSRTGNFEAFF | TGTGCCAGCAGTTCCCGGACGGGGAACTTTGAAGCTTTCTTT
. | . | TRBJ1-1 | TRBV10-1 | CASSRQTNTEAFF | TGCGCCAGCAGTAGACAGACGAACACTGAAGCTTTCTTT
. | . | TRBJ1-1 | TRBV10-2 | CASSETVSPNTEAFF | TGCGCCAGCAGTGAGACAGTCTCCCCCAACACTGAAGCTTTCTTT
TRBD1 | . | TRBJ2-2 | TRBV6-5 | CASRSTGEWSGELFF | TGTGCCAGCAGATCCACAGGGGAATGGTCCGGGGAGCTGTTTTTT
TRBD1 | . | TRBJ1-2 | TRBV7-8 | CASSPQTGINYGYTF | TGTGCCAGCAGCCCCCAGACAGGGATTAACTATGGCTACACCTTC
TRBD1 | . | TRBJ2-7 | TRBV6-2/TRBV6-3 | CASSQTGDEQYF | TGTGCCAGCAGTCAGACAGGGGACGAGCAGTACTTC
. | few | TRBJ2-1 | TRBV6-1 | CASSEGPGRNEQFF | TGTGCCAGCAGCGAAGGCCCAGGTCGCAATGAGCAGTTCTTC